A single sample gave rise to the 22 T cell receptor beta chains below, sequenced in a study of shared clonotypes between healthy human individuals. TCRdb's copy holds only in-frame clones and misses some; the assay was immunoSEQ multiplex PCR. The sample carries under 1,100,000 clones, approximately 80% recorded once. Sequencing was carried out using memory CD4+ T cells from PBMCs. As for subset: CD45RA-negative fraction. The source is a man aged 18-30 years in good health. Some clones in this sample may be carry-over from other donors' samples.

The chain has TRBV5-1 and TRBJ2-3; 7 bases match TRBD2. Trimming at V came to 5 bases and at J to 1 base, leaving 4 bases not matched to a gene. In germline, CDR1 is SGHRS, CDR2 YFSETQ. This CDR3 is 14 amino acids long. This CDR3 is CASSPGGRTDTQYF. CDR3 in DNA: TGCGCCAGCAGTCCGGGGGGACGCACAGATACGCAGTATTTT.

This chain uses TRBV5-3 with TRBJ2-1; perhaps TRBD2 as D (5 bases). TRBV5-3 is given ORF status, its function remaining uncertain. V was shortened by 2 bases and J by 0 bases, with 21 bases between the two germline ends. The CDR3 is made up of 19 amino acids. The CDR3 reads CARSFSIAVRENSYNEQFF. The DNA of the CDR3 is TGTGCCAGAAGCTTTAGTATAGCCGTCCGGGAAAACTCCTACAATGAGCAGTTCTTC.

V is TRBV30 and J is TRBJ1-2; 10 nucleotides agree with TRBD1. Germline values: CDR1 GTSNPN, CDR2 SVGIG (reference sequence). This CDR3 comprises 12 residues. Unmatched junction bases numbered 5, after V lost 8 bases and J lost 5 bases. CDR3 sequence: CAREDRGYGYTF. As DNA, the CDR3 is TGTGCCAGAGAGGACAGGGGGTATGGCTACACCTTC.

The V and J genes are TRBV10-1 and TRBJ1-4; D uncertain. Trimming stripped 0 bases from V and 7 bases from J, with 6 bases between. The CDR3 is made up of 13 amino acids. CDR1 WNHNN and CDR2 SYGVQD come from the germline V gene (reference sequence). The CDR3 nucleotides read TGCGCCAGCAGTGAGTCGTGGGTTGAAAAACTGTTTTTT. Its protein product is CASSESWVEKLFF.

The V call is TRBV5-1, the J call TRBJ2-3, with D possibly matching TRBD1 (6 bases). Germline-derived CDR1 and CDR2 are SGHRS and YFSETQ. The CDR3 loop spans 16 amino acids. Trimming left V 2 bases short and J 4 bases short, with 17 bases between. The CDR3 region is CASSFGTSEAADTQYF. As DNA, the CDR3 is TGCGCCAGCAGCTTCGGGACAAGTGAGGCGGCAGATACGCAGTATTTT.

The sample holds one count of this clone. The rearrangement joins TRBV6-1 to TRBJ2-7; D unclear. The CDR3 spans 12 residues. V gave up 3 bases and J gave up 2 bases, with 5 bases separating them. Germline V gene sequence: CDR1 MNHNS, CDR2 SASEGT. CDR3 amino acids: CASSDGAYEQYF. The CDR3 nucleotides read TGTGCCAGCAGTGACGGTGCCTACGAGCAGTACTTC.

The V call is TRBV6-1, the J call TRBJ2-7; the D gene is possibly TRBD1 (5 bases). CDR3 length: 13 residues. Trimming took off 7 bases at V and 0 bases at J, with 10 bases between the two ends. Germline assignment: CDR1 MNHNS and CDR2 SASEGT. This CDR3 reads CASTPGFSYEQYF. The CDR3 DNA reads as TGTGCCAGCACCCCAGGGTTCTCCTACGAGCAGTACTTC.

The chain combines TRBV2 with TRBJ2-1; 9 bases are a match to TRBD2. The germline V gene has CDR1 SNHLY and CDR2 FYNNEI. There are 16 residues in the CDR3. Germline trimming cut 5 bases from V and 0 bases from J; bases unmatched to any gene: 5. The CDR3 region has the DNA TGTGCCAGCAGTAGCCGACTAGCGGACTCCTACAATGAGCAGTTCTTC. Protein product: CASSSRLADSYNEQFF.

The gene calls are TRBV4-2 and TRBJ2-7; D gene ambiguous. Per the germline V gene, CDR1 is LGHNA and CDR2 is YNFKEQ. This CDR3 comprises 13 residues. V gave up 0 bases and J gave up 7 bases, with 10 bases separating them. DNA for the CDR3: TGTGCCAGCAGCCAAGACATGTCGAGAGAGCAGTACTTC. Translating it yields CASSQDMSREQYF.

J is TRBJ2-7 and V is TRBV9, with 7 positions matching TRBD2. The length of the CDR3 is 16 residues. Germline CDR1 SGDLS, CDR2 YYNGEE. With 0 bases clipped from V and 2 bases from J, the junction kept 8 bases outside the gene matches. CDR3 protein: CASSVAWLADPYEQYF. As DNA, the CDR3 is TGTGCCAGCAGCGTAGCGTGGCTAGCGGACCCCTACGAGCAGTACTTC.

This clone was seen only a few times. This sample includes further DNA sequences coding for the same CDR3. V and J are TRBV6-1 and TRBJ1-5; D unclear. The CDR3 totals 13 residues. Per germline, CDR1 MNHNS and CDR2 SASEGT. Trimming cost V 3 bases and J 0 bases, with 3 bases left between them. The CDR3 coding sequence is TGTGCCAGCAGTGAGGTTAGCAATCAGCCCCAGCATTTT. Translation: CASSEVSNQPQHF.

The chain recombines TRBV28 with TRBJ1-3; D is ambiguous. The germline gives CDR1 MDHEN, CDR2 SYDVKM. With 7 bases removed from V and 0 bases from J, the gap between germline ends came to 7 bases. This CDR3 region has 13 residues. CDR3 protein: CASTSPSGNTIYF. The CDR3 DNA reads as TGTGCCAGCACTTCCCCCTCTGGAAACACCATATATTTT.

The chain employs TRBV18 and TRBJ2-7, with TRBD2 matching 12 bases. The CDR3 runs 18 residues. V dropped 1 base and J dropped 0; count of bases not matched to a gene: 7. The germline V gene encodes CDR1 KGHSH and CDR2 LQKENI. As DNA, the CDR3 is TGTGCCAGCTCACCACGAGTGACTAGCGGGAGTTACTCCTACGAGCAGTACTTC. Protein: CASSPRVTSGSYSYEQYF.

The V gene is TRBV19, the J gene TRBJ2-2; 7 positions match TRBD2. This CDR3 is built from 16 residues. CDR1 and CDR2 (germline): LNHDA, SQIVND (reference sequence). Germline trimming cut 1 base from V and 0 bases from J; bases unmatched to any gene: 2. The CDR3 protein is CASSIALAANTGELFF. CDR3 nucleotide sequence: TGTGCCAGTAGTATAGCCCTAGCGGCGAACACCGGGGAGCTGTTTTTT. Using reference TRBV19 and TRBJ2-2 for the parts outside the CDR3, the full variable domain is DGGITQSPKYLFRKEGQNVTLSCEQNLNHDAMYWYRQDPGQGLRLIYYSQIVNDFQKGDIAEGYSVSREKKESFPLTVTSAQKNPTAFYLCASSIALAANTGELFFGEGSRLTVL.

This chain joins TRBV5-6 and TRBJ2-1; TRBD2 agrees at 8 bases. This CDR3 region has 17 residues. V trimming: 3 bases; J trimming: 4 bases; junction bases outside the gene matches: 12. The germline gives CDR1 SGHDT, CDR2 YYEEEE. CDR3 sequence reads: CASSSGSGLAGYNEQFF. The CDR3 DNA sequence: TGTGCCAGCAGCTCCGGGAGTGGCCTAGCGGGTTACAATGAGCAGTTCTTC.

The chain employs TRBV7-8 and TRBJ2-6; tentatively, D is TRBD1 (6 bases). Germline V CDR1 and CDR2: SGHVS, FQNEAQ. V was clipped by 5 bases and J by 0 bases, with 14 bases between them. The CDR3 has 17 amino acids. The CDR3 DNA sequence: TGTGCCAGCAGCAAACAAAGGACAGCCTCTGGGGCCAACGTCCTGACTTTC. This encodes CASSKQRTASGANVLTF.

J is TRBJ1-2 and V is TRBV6-1, with D perhaps matching TRBD1 (6 bases). CDR1 and CDR2 from the germline V gene are MNHNS and SASEGT. The CDR3 is 13 amino acids. V dropped 10 bases and J dropped 1 base, with 13 bases sitting between them. CDR3 region: CATKGVGNYGYTF. Written as DNA, the CDR3 is TGTGCCACCAAGGGGGTAGGTAACTATGGCTACACCTTC.

As concerns this clone: A much larger clone lies a single base off, so this may be a read error. Other nucleotide sequences in the sample specify the same CDR3. The gene calls are TRBV30 and TRBJ1-6; 8 nucleotides line up with TRBD1. The germline gives CDR1 GTSNPN, CDR2 SVGIG (reference sequence). The CDR3 runs 14 residues. Trimming removed 0 bases from V and 8 bases from J; junction bases left unmatched: 3. The CDR3 protein is CAWSVGQGYSPLHF. The CDR3 DNA reads TGTGCCTGGAGTGTAGGACAGGGATATTCACCCCTCCACTTT.

Remarks on this clone: Because it lacks the conserved phenylalanine or tryptophan at the end, this CDR3 is likely a read error. Because the CDR3's place on the DNA is in doubt, the DNA is left out and the CDR3 is given as listed by TCRdb. The chain is built from TRBV7-2 and TRBJ2-4. Including both end residues, the CDR3 is 13 amino acids long. Germline loops: CDR1 SGHTA, CDR2 FQGNSA. The CDR3 region is CASSLAGGAGVTY.

J is TRBJ2-4 and V is TRBV4-1; 7 bases fit TRBD1. There are 16 residues in the CDR3. Looked up from germline, CDR1 is MGHRA and CDR2 is YSYEKL. The ends lost 5 bases at V and 0 bases at J; junction bases unmatched: 7. The CDR3 DNA reads TGCGCCAGCAGCAACAGGGGCCCACTAGCCAAAAACATTCAGTACTTC. Translating it yields CASSNRGPLAKNIQYF.

This chain uses TRBV6-1 with TRBJ1-5, with TRBD1 as a possible D gene (6 bases). This CDR3 spans 13 amino acids. Germline CDR1 is MNHNS and CDR2 is SASEGT. Deletions cut 7 bases from V and 2 bases from J, with 9 bases between. This CDR3 reads CASNEGGNQPQHF. DNA for the CDR3: TGTGCCAGCAACGAGGGGGGCAATCAGCCCCAGCATTTT.

This clone was seen ten or more times. The chain carries TRBV7-9 and TRBJ2-5, with D perhaps being TRBD1 or TRBD2 (6 bases each). The V gene lost 7 bases and the J gene lost 5 bases, with 14 bases spanning the gap. The CDR3 runs 13 residues. Germline V gene sequence: CDR1 SEHNR, CDR2 FQNEAQ (reference sequence). CDR3 in DNA: TGTGCCAGCATCCGAGTGGGGGGCGAGACCCAGTACTTC. It translates to CASIRVGGETQYF.